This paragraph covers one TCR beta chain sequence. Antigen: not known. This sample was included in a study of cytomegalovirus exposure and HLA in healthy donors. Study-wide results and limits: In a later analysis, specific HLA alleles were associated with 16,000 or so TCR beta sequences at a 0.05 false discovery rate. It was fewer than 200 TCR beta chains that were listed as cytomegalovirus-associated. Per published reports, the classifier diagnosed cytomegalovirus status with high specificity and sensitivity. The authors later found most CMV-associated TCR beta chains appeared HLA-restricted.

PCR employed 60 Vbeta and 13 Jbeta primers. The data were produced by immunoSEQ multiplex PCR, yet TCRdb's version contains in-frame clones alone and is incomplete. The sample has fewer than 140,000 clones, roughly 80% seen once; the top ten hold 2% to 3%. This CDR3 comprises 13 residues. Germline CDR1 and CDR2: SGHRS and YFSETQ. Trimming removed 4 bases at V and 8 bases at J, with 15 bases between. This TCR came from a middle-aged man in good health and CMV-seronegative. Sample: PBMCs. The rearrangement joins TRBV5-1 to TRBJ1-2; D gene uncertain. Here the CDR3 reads CASSTGYLRGYTF. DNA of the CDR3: TGCGCCAGCAGCACGGGGTACCTTAGGGGCTACACCTTC. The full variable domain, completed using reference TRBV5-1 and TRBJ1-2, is KAGVTQTPRYLIKTRGQQVTLSCSPISGHRSVSWYQQTPGQGLQFLFEYFSETQRNKGNFPGRFSGRQFSNSRSEMNVSTLELGDSALYLCASSTGYLRGYTFGSGTRLTVV.